This entry lists 25 T cell receptor beta chains sequenced from one sample in a study of blood T cell repertoires in COVID-19. Clones were read by immunoSEQ multiplex PCR, and TCRdb kept only the in-frame ones, dropping some. The data contain roughly 72,000 clones, roughly 88% of them singletons. The sample was peripheral blood. The receptors derive from a human donor in a cohort sampled during active COVID-19.

This sequence joins TRBV18 and TRBJ1-1; TRBD1 matches 12 bases. CDR1 is KGHSH and CDR2 is LQKENI in the germline V gene. Trimming removed 4 bases from V and 4 bases from J; junction bases left unmatched: 19. The CDR3 is made up of 20 amino acids. Here the CDR3 DNA reads TGTGCCAGCTCACTTGATCCGGGACAGGGGGCGAATAAGAGATTCACTGAAGCTTTCTTT. It codes for CASSLDPGQGANKRFTEAFF.

The rearrangement uses TRBV5-1 and TRBJ1-3, with TRBD1 as a possible D gene (5 bases). With 4 bases removed from V and 4 bases from J, the gap between germline ends came to 12 bases. The CDR3 totals 14 residues. The germline V gene encodes CDR1 SGHRS and CDR2 YFSETQ. CDR3 nucleotide sequence: TGCGCCAGCAGCCCCCAAGGGGTAGGAAACACCATATATTTT. Residues: CASSPQGVGNTIYF.

This chain joins TRBV28 and TRBJ1-5; 8 bases line up with TRBD1. Germline V gene data show CDR1 as MDHEN and CDR2 as SYDVKM. This CDR3 has 15 residues. The J segment lost 5 bases and the V segment lost 1 base, leaving 4 bases of the junction unmatched. CDR3: CASSLSGTGHQPQHF. CDR3 in DNA: TGTGCCAGCAGTTTATCCGGGACAGGACATCAGCCCCAGCATTTT.

The genes are TRBV27 and TRBJ2-2, with 7 bases matching TRBD2. The V gene end was trimmed by 4 bases and the J gene end by 7 bases; junction bases not matched to a gene: 3. There are 13 residues in the CDR3. CDR1 and CDR2 (germline): MNHEY, SMNVEV (reference sequence). The CDR3: CASSSWGGGELFF. CDR3 DNA sequence: TGTGCCAGCAGTTCGTGGGGGGGCGGGGAGCTGTTTTTT.

This clone was seen more than once but under ten times. V gene TRBV11-3 combines with J gene TRBJ2-2; tentative D call: TRBD2 (6 bases). V was cut by 5 bases and J by 6 bases, with 13 bases left in between. Germline V gene data show CDR1 as SGHNT and CDR2 as YENEEA. The CDR3 is made up of 14 amino acids. The CDR3 DNA reads as TGTGCCAGCAGCCCCCTAACTAGCTCCGGGGAGCTGTTTTTT. Protein sequence: CASSPLTSSGELFF.

The rearrangement links TRBV18 to TRBJ1-4, with D unresolved. The V gene's germline CDR1 is KGHSH and CDR2 LQKENI. The V end lost 5 bases, the J end lost 8 bases, and 15 bases lay between the germline ends. There are 14 residues in the CDR3. CDR3 in amino acids: CASSSRQVLEKLFF. The CDR3 DNA reads as TGTGCCAGCTCATCACGGCAGGTTTTAGAAAAACTGTTTTTT.

CDR3 amino acids: CATSDPGVAGGNTYNEQFF. CDR3 bases: TGTGCCACCAGTGACCCCGGGGTAGCGGGAGGTAATACCTACAATGAGCAGTTCTTC. The chain has TRBV24-1 and TRBJ2-1, with 10 bases fitting TRBD2. Germline assignment: CDR1 KGHDR and CDR2 SFDVKD. This CDR3 has 19 residues. V shed 4 bases, J shed 2 bases, and the junction held 13 bases outside the gene matches.

This chain uses TRBV18 with TRBJ2-7, with D possibly being TRBD2 (6 bases). CDR1 is KGHSH and CDR2 is LQKENI in the germline V gene. Trimming left V 4 bases short and J 6 bases short, with 13 bases between. The CDR3 sequence is 13 residues long. The CDR3 coding sequence is TGTGCCAGCTCACAGGGAGGAGGCTCCGAGCAGTACTTC. It codes for CASSQGGGSEQYF.

This clone was seen more than once but under ten times. The rearrangement uses TRBV3-1 (or the pseudogene TRBV3-2) and TRBJ1-3; no firm D call. V lost 4 bases and J 0 bases, leaving 4 bases between the germline ends. The CDR3 sequence is 13 residues long. Germline CDR1 is LGHDT and CDR2 is YNNKEL (reference sequence). CDR3 DNA sequence: TGTGCCAGCAGCCGTAACTCTGGAAACACCATATATTTT. This gives the protein CASSRNSGNTIYF.

The J gene is TRBJ2-6, the V gene TRBV3-1 (or the pseudogene TRBV3-2); D is unclear. CDR1 LGHDT and CDR2 YNNKEL come from the germline V gene (reference sequence). V shed 2 bases and J shed 4 bases, with 15 bases lying between them. CDR3 length: 17 residues. The CDR3 here is CASSQLSLVAGANVLTF. The CDR3 DNA reads TGTGCCAGCAGCCAACTTAGCCTAGTTGCAGGGGCCAACGTCCTGACTTTC.

In its sample, this clone was seen a few times. The CDR3 DNA follows: TGTGCCAGCAGCAGTGGGCAACCCTCCTTCTATGGCTACACCTTC. Translation: CASSSGQPSFYGYTF. The chain joins TRBV7-2 to TRBJ1-2; D is uncertain. This CDR3 is built from 15 residues. CDR1 and CDR2 from the germline V gene are SGHTA and FQGNSA. Trimming left V 5 bases short and J 4 bases short, with 17 bases between. Drawing the rest from reference TRBV7-2 and TRBJ1-2, the complete variable domain is GAGVSQSPSNKVTEKGKDVELRCDPISGHTALYWYRQSLGQGLEFLIYFQGNSAPDKSGLPSDRFSAERTGGSVSTLTIQRTQQEDSAVYLCASSSGQPSFYGYTFGSGTRLTVV.

In DNA, the CDR3 is TGTGCCAGCAGCTCGGGACAGCTGAACACTGAAGCTTTCTTT. This sequence encodes CASSSGQLNTEAFF. The rearrangement links TRBV7-9 to TRBJ1-1, with TRBD1 matching over 7 bases. V trimming: 4 bases; J trimming: 0 bases; junction bases outside the gene matches: 2. CDR1 is SEHNR and CDR2 is FQNEAQ in the germline V gene (reference sequence). The CDR3 has 14 amino acids. Full variable domain (remainder filled in from reference TRBV7-9 and TRBJ1-1): DTGVSQNPRHKITKRGQNVTFRCDPISEHNRLYWYRQTLGQGPEFLTYFQNEAQLEKSRLLSDRFSAERPKGSFSTLEIQRTEQGDSAMYLCASSSGQLNTEAFFGQGTRLTVV.

The genes are TRBV9 and TRBJ2-3; 7 nucleotides agree with TRBD2. The CDR3 covers 17 residues. Germline CDR1 SGDLS, CDR2 YYNGEE. V lost 2 bases and J lost 1; bases outside the gene matches: 10. CDR3 nucleotides: TGTGCCAGCAGCGTCCCCCGAGGGGCGGGAGGCACAGATACGCAGTATTTT. Encoded protein: CASSVPRGAGGTDTQYF.

V usage is TRBV5-1 and J usage is TRBJ2-3; tentative D call: TRBD2 (5 bases). The ends were cut back, 0 bases at V and 6 bases at J, with 14 bases in the middle. The germline CDR1 and CDR2 sequences are SGHRS and YFSETQ. This CDR3 comprises 15 residues. In DNA, the CDR3 is TGCGCCAGCAGCTTGGTATCCGGGGTTGGGGATACGCAGTATTTT. This sequence encodes CASSLVSGVGDTQYF.

V is TRBV9 and J is TRBJ1-3; D ambiguous. The CDR3 extends over 16 amino acids. V lost 3 bases and J 4 bases, leaving 17 bases between the germline ends. Germline V lookup: CDR1 SGDLS, CDR2 YYNGEE. The CDR3 here is CASSGLTNSGGNTIYF. For the CDR3, the DNA is TGTGCCAGCAGCGGACTCACAAATTCTGGCGGAAACACCATATATTTT.

In this sample, this clone turned up a few times. The chain combines TRBV11-2 with TRBJ1-1; D unclear. The CDR3 contains 13 residues. V dropped 2 bases and J dropped 2 bases, with 6 bases sitting between them. Germline CDR1 and CDR2: SGHAT and FQNNGV. The CDR3 spells CASSLQLNTEAFF. As DNA, the CDR3 is TGTGCCAGCAGCTTACAACTTAACACTGAAGCTTTCTTT.

The chain has TRBV18 and TRBJ2-7; tentatively, D is TRBD2 (6 bases). The CDR3 is 16 amino acids. V was pared by 4 bases and J by 6 bases, with 22 bases between. Per the germline V gene, CDR1 is KGHSH and CDR2 is LQKENI. The CDR3 loop is CASSLVVVGPGVEQYF. CDR3 DNA sequence: TGTGCCAGCTCACTAGTCGTAGTCGGTCCGGGGGTCGAGCAGTACTTC.

This rearrangement joins TRBV11-3 to TRBJ2-3; tentative D call: TRBD2 (6 bases). Trimming cost V 2 bases and J 0 bases, with 6 bases left between them. The CDR3 is 14 residues long. The V gene's germline CDR1 is SGHNT and CDR2 YENEEA. CDR3 sequence reads: CASSLLASTDTQYF. CDR3 DNA sequence: TGTGCCAGCAGCTTACTAGCGAGCACAGATACGCAGTATTTT.

The V call is TRBV5-5, the J call TRBJ1-2; D is possibly TRBD1 (6 bases). V lost 3 bases and J 8 bases, leaving 14 bases between the germline ends. Germline CDR1 is SGHKS and CDR2 is YYEKEE (reference sequence). This CDR3 spans 13 amino acids. The CDR3: CASSSTGLFGYTF. DNA of the CDR3: TGTGCCAGCAGCTCGACAGGCCTCTTCGGCTACACCTTC. The whole variable domain, filled in from reference TRBV5-5 and TRBJ1-2, reads DAGVTQSPTHLIKTRGQQVTLRCSPISGHKSVSWYQQVLGQGPQFIFQYYEKEERGRGNFPDRFSARQFPNYSSELNVNALLLGDSALYLCASSSTGLFGYTFGSGTRLTVV.

V gene TRBV18 combines with J gene TRBJ2-7, with D possibly being TRBD2 (6 bases). Deletions cut 2 bases from V and 3 bases from J, with 14 bases between. This CDR3 contains 15 residues. Germline assignment: CDR1 KGHSH and CDR2 LQKENI. CDR3 region: CASSPTPSVNYEQYF. The CDR3 DNA follows: TGTGCCAGCTCACCAACCCCTAGCGTGAACTACGAGCAGTACTTC.

CDR3: CASSPSTGSWDEQYF. CDR3 in DNA: TGTGCCAGCTCACCATCGACAGGGTCATGGGACGAGCAGTACTTC. The chain couples TRBV18 to TRBJ2-7, with TRBD1 identical over 7 bases. V lost 2 bases to trimming and J lost 5 bases; unmatched junction nucleotides: 9. The CDR3 length is 15 residues. Germline-derived CDR1 and CDR2 are KGHSH and LQKENI.

The chain couples TRBV29-1 to TRBJ2-1; the D gene is possibly TRBD2 (6 bases). This CDR3 contains 12 residues. Germline V gives CDR1 SQVTM, CDR2 ANQGSEA. The V and J ends lost 4 bases and 4 bases respectively, with 8 bases between them. CDR3: CSVVLAYNEQFF. In DNA, the CDR3 is TGCAGCGTTGTACTAGCTTACAATGAGCAGTTCTTC.

This clone was seen more than once but under ten times. The V call is TRBV30, the J call TRBJ1-1, with no clear D. Trimming cost V 4 bases and J 4 bases, with 10 bases left between them. CDR1 is GTSNPN, CDR2 SVGIG, per germline (reference sequence). The CDR3 is made up of 12 amino acids. CDR3 protein: CAWNRGGTEAFF. The CDR3 bases are TGTGCCTGGAATCGGGGAGGCACTGAAGCTTTCTTT.

The gene calls are TRBV18 and TRBJ1-4; D is unclear. The germline V gene encodes CDR1 KGHSH and CDR2 LQKENI. CDR3 length: 14 amino acids. V was cut by 6 bases and J by 3 bases, with 11 bases left in between. The DNA for the CDR3 is TGTGCCAGCTCCCCGGGAGGGCCTAATGAAAAACTGTTTTTT. Its protein product is CASSPGGPNEKLFF.

The gene calls are TRBV3-1 (or the pseudogene TRBV3-2) and TRBJ2-7, with TRBD2 matching 8 bases. After removal of 2 bases from V and 1 base from J, the junction contained 7 bases not matched to a gene. The V gene's germline CDR1 is LGHDT and CDR2 YNNKEL (reference sequence). The CDR3 consists of 16 residues. CDR3 amino acids: CASSQISSGSSYEQYF. In DNA form, the CDR3 reads TGTGCCAGCAGCCAAATATCTAGCGGGTCTTCCTACGAGCAGTACTTC.